This T cell receptor beta chain was captured by sequencing in a study of cytomegalovirus exposure and HLA in healthy donors. The study ran its PCR with 60 Vbeta and 13 Jbeta primers. The table came from immunoSEQ multiplex PCR; TCRdb's copy has only in-frame clones and leaves some out. The data hold 100,000 to 150,000 clones, with roughly 72% observed a single time. Trimming cost V 7 bases and J 5 bases, with 17 bases left between them. CDR3 length: 14 amino acids. Germline V gives CDR1 MNHNS, CDR2 SASEGT. A remark on this clone: Its specificity is not known.

Overall study findings and caveats: One variant, a missense change in DCLRE1C, was linked in a later analysis to TCR beta V- and J-gene trimming. Based on reports, TCR beta sequences accurately predicted HLA-A and HLA-B alleles for most subjects. A later examination showed that TCR association rates differed by HLA locus, with DRB1 most and HLA-C fewest.

The J gene is TRBJ1-2, the V gene TRBV6-1, with D possibly TRBD1 on 6 matching bases. Sequencing input: PBMCs. This TCR was recovered from a male donor in good health and CMV-seronegative. The CDR3 DNA reads as TGTGCCAGCAACCCCGGGACACAGATTTATGGCTACACCTTC. Its translation: CASNPGTQIYGYTF.